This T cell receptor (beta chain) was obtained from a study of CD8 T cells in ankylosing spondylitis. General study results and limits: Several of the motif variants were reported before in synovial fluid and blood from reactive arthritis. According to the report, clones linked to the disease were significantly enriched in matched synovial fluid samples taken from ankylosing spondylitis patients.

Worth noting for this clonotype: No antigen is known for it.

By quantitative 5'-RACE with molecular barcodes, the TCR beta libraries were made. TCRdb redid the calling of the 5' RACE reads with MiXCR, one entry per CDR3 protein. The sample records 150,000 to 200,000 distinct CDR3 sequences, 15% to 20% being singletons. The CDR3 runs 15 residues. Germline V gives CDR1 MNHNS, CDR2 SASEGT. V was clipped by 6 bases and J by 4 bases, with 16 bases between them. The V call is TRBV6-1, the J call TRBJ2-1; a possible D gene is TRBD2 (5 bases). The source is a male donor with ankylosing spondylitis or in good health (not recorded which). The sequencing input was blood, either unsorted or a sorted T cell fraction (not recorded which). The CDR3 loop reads CASSIGLEPYNEQFF. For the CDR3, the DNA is TGTGCCAGCAGCATTGGACTCGAACCTTACAATGAGCAGTTCTTC.